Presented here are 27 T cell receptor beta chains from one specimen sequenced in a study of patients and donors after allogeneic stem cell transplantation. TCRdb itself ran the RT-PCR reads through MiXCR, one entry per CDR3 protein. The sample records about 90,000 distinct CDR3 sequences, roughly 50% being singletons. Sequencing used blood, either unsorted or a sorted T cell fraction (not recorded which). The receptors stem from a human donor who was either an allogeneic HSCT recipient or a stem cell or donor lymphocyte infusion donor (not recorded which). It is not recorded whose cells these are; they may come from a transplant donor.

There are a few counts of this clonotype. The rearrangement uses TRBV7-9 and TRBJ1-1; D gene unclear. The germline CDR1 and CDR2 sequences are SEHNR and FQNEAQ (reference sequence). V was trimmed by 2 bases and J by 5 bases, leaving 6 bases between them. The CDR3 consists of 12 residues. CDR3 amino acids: CASSLSRTEAFF. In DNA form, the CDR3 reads TGTGCCAGCAGCTTATCCAGGACTGAAGCTTTCTTT.

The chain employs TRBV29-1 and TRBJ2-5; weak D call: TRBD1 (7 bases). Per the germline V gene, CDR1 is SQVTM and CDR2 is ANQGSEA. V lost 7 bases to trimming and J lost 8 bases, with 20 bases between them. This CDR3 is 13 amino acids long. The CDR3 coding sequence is TGCAGCGCAGGGGGGACGTGGCTCGGAACCCAGTACTTC. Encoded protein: CSAGGTWLGTQYF. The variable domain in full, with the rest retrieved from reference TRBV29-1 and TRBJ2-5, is SAVISQKPSRDICQRGTSLTIQCQVDSQVTMMFWYRQQPGQSLTLIATANQGSEATYESGFVIDKFPISRPNLTFSTLTVSNMSPEDSSIYLCSAGGTWLGTQYFGPGTRLLVL.

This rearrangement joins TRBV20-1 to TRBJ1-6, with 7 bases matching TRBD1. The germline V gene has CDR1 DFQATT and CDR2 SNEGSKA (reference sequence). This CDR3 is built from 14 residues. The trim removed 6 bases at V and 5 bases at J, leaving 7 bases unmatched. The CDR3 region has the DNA TGCAGTGCAAACGACAGGGTCAATAATTCACCCCTCCACTTT. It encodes CSANDRVNNSPLHF.

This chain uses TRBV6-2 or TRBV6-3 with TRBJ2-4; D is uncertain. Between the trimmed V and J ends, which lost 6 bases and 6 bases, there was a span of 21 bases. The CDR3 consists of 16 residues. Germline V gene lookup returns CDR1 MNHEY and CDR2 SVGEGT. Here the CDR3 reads CASSLPGPRNRNIQYF. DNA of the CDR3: TGTGCCAGCAGCCTCCCTGGCCCAAGAAACCGAAACATTCAGTACTTC.

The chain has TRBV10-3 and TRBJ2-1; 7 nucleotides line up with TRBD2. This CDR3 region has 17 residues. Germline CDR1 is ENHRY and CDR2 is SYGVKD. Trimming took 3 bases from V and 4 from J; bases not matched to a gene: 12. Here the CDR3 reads CAISDVSSGIKYNEQFF. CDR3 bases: TGTGCCATCAGTGACGTATCGAGCGGGATCAAGTACAATGAGCAGTTCTTC.

This chain's CDR3 is CASSHVGLVAGELFF. CDR3 DNA: TGCGCCAGCAGCCACGTCGGACTAGTCGCCGGGGAGCTGTTTTTT. The V gene is TRBV4-3, the J gene TRBJ2-2; the match to TRBD2 covers 7 bases. The junction had 7 bases not matched to a gene; V was cut back by 3 bases and J by 6 bases. Germline CDR1 LGHNA, CDR2 YSLEER. The CDR3 is 15 amino acids.

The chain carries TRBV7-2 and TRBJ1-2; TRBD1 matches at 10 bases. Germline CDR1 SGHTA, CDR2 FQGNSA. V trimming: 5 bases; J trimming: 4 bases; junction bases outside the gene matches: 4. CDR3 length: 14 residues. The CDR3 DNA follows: TGTGCCAGCAGCCCGACAGGGGGCAGCTATGGCTACACCTTC. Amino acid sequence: CASSPTGGSYGYTF.

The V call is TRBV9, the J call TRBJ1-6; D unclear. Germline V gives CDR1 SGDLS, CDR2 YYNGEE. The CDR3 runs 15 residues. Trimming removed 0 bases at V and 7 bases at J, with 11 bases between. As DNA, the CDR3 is TGTGCCAGCAGCGTAGGAGACTGGGGAAATTCACCCCTCCACTTT. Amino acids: CASSVGDWGNSPLHF. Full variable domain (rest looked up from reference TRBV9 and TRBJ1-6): DSGVTQTPKHLITATGQRVTLRCSPRSGDLSVYWYQQSLDQGLQFLIQYYNGEERAKGNILERFSAQQFPDLHSELNLSSLELGDSALYFCASSVGDWGNSPLHFGNGTRLTVT.

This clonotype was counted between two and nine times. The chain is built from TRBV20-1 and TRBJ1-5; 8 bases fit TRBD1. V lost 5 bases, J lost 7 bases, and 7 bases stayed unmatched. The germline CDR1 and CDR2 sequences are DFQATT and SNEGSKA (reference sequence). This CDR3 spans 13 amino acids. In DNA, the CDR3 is TGCAGTGCTCTGGACAGGGTCGGGCAGCCCCAGCATTTT. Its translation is CSALDRVGQPQHF.

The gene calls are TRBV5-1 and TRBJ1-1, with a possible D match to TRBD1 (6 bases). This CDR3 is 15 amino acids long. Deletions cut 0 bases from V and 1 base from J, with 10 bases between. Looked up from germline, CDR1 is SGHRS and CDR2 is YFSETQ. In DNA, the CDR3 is TGCGCCAGCAGCTTGGAAGGACAGAGGAACACTGAAGCTTTCTTT. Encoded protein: CASSLEGQRNTEAFF.

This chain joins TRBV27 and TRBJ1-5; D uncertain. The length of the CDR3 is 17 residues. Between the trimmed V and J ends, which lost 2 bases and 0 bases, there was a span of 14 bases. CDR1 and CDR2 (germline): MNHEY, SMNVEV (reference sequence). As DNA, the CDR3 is TGTGCCAGCAGTTTAGTTCGGGAGGACGGTAGCAATCAGCCCCAGCATTTT. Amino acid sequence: CASSLVREDGSNQPQHF.

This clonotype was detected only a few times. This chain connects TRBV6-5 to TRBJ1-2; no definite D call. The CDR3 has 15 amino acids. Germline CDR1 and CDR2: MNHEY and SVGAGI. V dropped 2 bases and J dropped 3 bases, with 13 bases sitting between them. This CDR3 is CASSYGGYGYYGYTF. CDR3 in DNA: TGTGCCAGCAGTTACGGAGGTTACGGTTACTATGGCTACACCTTC.

The CDR3 DNA follows: TGTGCCAGCAGTTCCAGGGGGATAATAGAGGACACTGAAGCTTTCTTT. It yields the protein CASSSRGIIEDTEAFF. This chain uses TRBV6-2 or TRBV6-3 with TRBJ1-1; TRBD1 agrees at 7 bases. The germline CDR1 and CDR2 sequences are MNHEY and SVGEGT. The CDR3 has 16 residues. J was trimmed by 3 bases and V by 4 bases; bases with no gene match: 11.

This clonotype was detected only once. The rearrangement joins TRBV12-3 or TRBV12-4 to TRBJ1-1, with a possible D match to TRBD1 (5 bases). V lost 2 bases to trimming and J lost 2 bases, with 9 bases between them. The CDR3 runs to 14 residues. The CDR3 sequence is CASSLRRVNTEAFF. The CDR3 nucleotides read TGTGCCAGCAGTTTACGCAGGGTTAACACTGAAGCTTTCTTT.

CDR3 loop: CASSPIGRTGSGVDYGYTF. The CDR3 DNA reads as TGTGCCAGCAGCCCTATCGGTCGTACCGGTTCCGGGGTTGACTATGGCTACACCTTC. This sequence joins TRBV7-3 and TRBJ1-2; D unclear. V lost 5 bases, J lost 3 bases, and 28 bases lay in between. The CDR3 is made up of 19 amino acids. Per germline, CDR1 SGHTA and CDR2 FQGTGA.

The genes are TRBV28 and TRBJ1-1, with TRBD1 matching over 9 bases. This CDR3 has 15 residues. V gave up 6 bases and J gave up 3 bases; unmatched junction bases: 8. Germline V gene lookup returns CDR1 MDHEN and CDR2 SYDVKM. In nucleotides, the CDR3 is TGTGCCAGCAGACAATACCGGGACAGGGACACTGAAGCTTTCTTT. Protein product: CASRQYRDRDTEAFF. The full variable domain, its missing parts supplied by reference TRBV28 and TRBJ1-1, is DVKVTQSSRYLVKRTGEKVFLECVQDMDHENMFWYRQDPGLGLRLIYFSYDVKMKEKGDIPEGYSVSREKKERFSLILESASTNQTSMYLCASRQYRDRDTEAFFGQGTRLTVV.

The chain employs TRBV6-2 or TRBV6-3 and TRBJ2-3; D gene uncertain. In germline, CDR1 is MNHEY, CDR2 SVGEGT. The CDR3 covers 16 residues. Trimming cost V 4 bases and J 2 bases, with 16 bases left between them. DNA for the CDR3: TGTGCCAGCAGTTTCCTGGACCCCTACTTCACAGATACGCAGTATTTT. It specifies CASSFLDPYFTDTQYF.

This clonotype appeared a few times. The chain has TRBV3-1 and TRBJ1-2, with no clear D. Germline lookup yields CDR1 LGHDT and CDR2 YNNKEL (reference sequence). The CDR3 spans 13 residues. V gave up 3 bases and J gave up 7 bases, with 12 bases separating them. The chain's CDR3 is CASSQTPGLGYTF. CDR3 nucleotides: TGTGCCAGCAGCCAGACCCCCGGTCTTGGCTACACCTTC.

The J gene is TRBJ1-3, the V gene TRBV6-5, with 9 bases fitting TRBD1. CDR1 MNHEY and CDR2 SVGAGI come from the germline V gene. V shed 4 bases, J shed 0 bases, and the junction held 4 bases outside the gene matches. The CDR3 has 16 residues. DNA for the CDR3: TGTGCCAGCAGTTTAAGGACAGGGGCCTCTGGAAACACCATATATTTT. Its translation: CASSLRTGASGNTIYF.

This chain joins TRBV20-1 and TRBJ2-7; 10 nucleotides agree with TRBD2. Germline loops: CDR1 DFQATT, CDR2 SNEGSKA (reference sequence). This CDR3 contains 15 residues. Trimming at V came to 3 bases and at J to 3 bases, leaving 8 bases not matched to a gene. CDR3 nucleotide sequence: TGCAGTGCTAGTAACCCTAGCGGGAGAGGCTACGAGCAGTACTTC. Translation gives CSASNPSGRGYEQYF.

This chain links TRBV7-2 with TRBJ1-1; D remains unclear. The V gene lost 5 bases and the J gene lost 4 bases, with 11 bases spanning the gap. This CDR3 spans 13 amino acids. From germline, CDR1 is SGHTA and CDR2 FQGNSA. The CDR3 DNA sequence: TGTGCCAGCAGCCCCGGCTTGAGCACTGAAGCTTTCTTT. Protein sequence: CASSPGLSTEAFF.

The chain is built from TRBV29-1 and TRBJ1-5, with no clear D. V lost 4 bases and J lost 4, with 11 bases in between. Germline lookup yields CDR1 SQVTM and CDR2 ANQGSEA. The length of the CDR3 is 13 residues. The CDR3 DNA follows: TGCAGCGTTGTTTTCGGGCAAAATCAGCCCCAGCATTTT. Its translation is CSVVFGQNQPQHF.

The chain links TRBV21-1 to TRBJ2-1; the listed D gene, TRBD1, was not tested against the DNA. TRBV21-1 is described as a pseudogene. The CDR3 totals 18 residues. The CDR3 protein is CASSPGSTEGLSYNEQFF. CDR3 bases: TGTGCCAGCAGCCCGGGATCGACGGAGGGGCTCTCCTACAATGAGCAGTTCTTC.

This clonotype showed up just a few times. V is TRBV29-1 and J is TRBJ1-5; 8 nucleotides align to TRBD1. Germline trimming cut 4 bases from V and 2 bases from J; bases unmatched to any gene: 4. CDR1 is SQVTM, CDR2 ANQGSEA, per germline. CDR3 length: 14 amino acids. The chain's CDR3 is CSVAGQDGNQPQHF. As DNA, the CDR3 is TGCAGCGTTGCGGGACAGGACGGCAATCAGCCCCAGCATTTT.

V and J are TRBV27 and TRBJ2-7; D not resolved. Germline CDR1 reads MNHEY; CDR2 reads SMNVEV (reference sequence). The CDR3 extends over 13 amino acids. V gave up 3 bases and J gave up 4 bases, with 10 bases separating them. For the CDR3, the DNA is TGTGCCAGCAGTTTCTCCTACCTATACGAGCAGTACTTC. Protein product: CASSFSYLYEQYF.

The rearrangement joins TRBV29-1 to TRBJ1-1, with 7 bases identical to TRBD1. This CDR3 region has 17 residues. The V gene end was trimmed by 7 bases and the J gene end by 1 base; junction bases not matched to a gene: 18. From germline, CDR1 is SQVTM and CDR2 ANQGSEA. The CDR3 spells CSARGGDSTGSNTEAFF. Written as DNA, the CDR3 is TGCAGCGCACGTGGGGGGGACAGTACAGGGTCGAACACTGAAGCTTTCTTT.

CDR3 loop: CASSLRRGSSYNSPLHF. The CDR3 DNA reads TGTGCCAGCAGCCTCCGAAGGGGGAGCTCCTATAATTCACCCCTCCACTTT. The V call is TRBV7-9, the J call TRBJ1-6; weak D call: TRBD1 (6 bases). Germline CDR1 is SEHNR and CDR2 is FQNEAQ (reference sequence). CDR3 size: 17 residues. The ends were cut back, 5 bases at V and 0 bases at J, with 14 bases in the middle.